The 14 T cell receptor beta chains below all came from one sample that was sequenced in a study of tumor-infiltrating lymphocytes in primary liver carcinoma. Starting material of 400 to 600 ng total RNA yielded TCR beta cDNA via a constant-region primer. The TCR beta library was amplified through three nested multiplex PCR rounds in a modified ARM-PCR procedure. Researchers ran the first two PCR rounds for roughly 11 cycles each with TRBV1-TRBV30 forward primers and a C-beta reverse primer. TCRdb reanalysed the multiplex PCR reads using MiXCR and keeps one entry per CDR3 protein. The sample has fewer than 30,000 distinct CDR3 sequences, about three quarters seen once. The tissue used was unsorted bulk material of about 19-33 mg. RNA and DNA were co-extracted from it with the AllPrep DNA/RNA mini kit. The sample comprised liver tumor tissue from sampling region 3. Subset described: tumor region T3, left-lateral pole. These receptors all stem from a man aged 40-50 years with primary liver carcinoma and hepatitis B virus infection.

This clonotype was counted a few times. A read error is possible here, since a much larger clone lies one base away. The CDR3 DNA follows: TGTGCCAGCTCACCCATAAGACCGGCGAACACCGGGGGGCTGTTTTTT. Protein product: CASSPIRPANTGGLFF. This chain links TRBV18 with TRBJ2-2; the D gene is possibly TRBD2 (6 bases). The CDR3 sequence is 16 residues long. CDR1 and CDR2 (germline): KGHSH, LQKENI. The full variable domain, in which reference TRBV18 and TRBJ2-2 provide the parts outside the CDR3, is NAGVMQNPRHLVRRRGQEARLRCSPMKGHSHVYWYRQLPEEGLKFMVYLQKENIIDESGMPKERFSAEFPKEGPSILRIQQVVRGDSAAYFCASSPIRPANTGGLFFGEGSRLTVL.

A remark on this clonotype: An end of the junction differs from the germline gene, which may be a read error. This chain uses TRBV11-1 with TRBJ2-3; D possibly corresponds to TRBD2 (7 bases). Germline CDR1 and CDR2: SGHAT and FQDESV (reference sequence). This CDR3 is built from 15 residues. This chain's CDR3 is CASSLVGGASDTHYF. CDR3 bases: TGTGCCAGCAGCTTAGTAGGGGGGGCTTCAGATACGCATTATTTT.

With regard to this clonotype: The junction shows a germline mismatch at one end, possibly a read error. The genes are TRBV4-1 and TRBJ2-2; tentative D call: TRBD2 (5 bases). Germline V gene sequence: CDR1 MGHRA, CDR2 YSYEKL. CDR3 length equals 12 residues. CDR3 in amino acids: CASSQEAGELLF. As DNA, the CDR3 is TGCGCCAGCAGCCAAGAAGCTGGGGAGCTGCTTTTT.

Comments on this clonotype: A junction boundary mismatches the germline segment, possibly from a read error. The rearrangement links TRBV7-9 to TRBJ1-2; D not certain. CDR1 is SEHNR, CDR2 FQNEAQ, per germline (reference sequence). The CDR3 has 16 residues. The CDR3 sequence: CDSSPEGRLFQYGYTF. As DNA, the CDR3 is TGTGACAGCAGTCCCGAGGGCAGGCTGTTCCAGTATGGCTACACCTTC.

Note on this clonotype: A much larger clone differs from this one at a single base, so this may be a read error. The chain links TRBV30 to TRBJ2-3; 9 bases align to TRBD2. The germline CDR1 and CDR2 sequences are GTSNPN and SVGIG (reference sequence). The CDR3 consists of 15 residues. In DNA form, the CDR3 reads TGTGCCTGGTTTCGGGCGGGAGGGCCAGCAGATATGCAGTATTTT. Translated: CAWFRAGGPADMQYF.

Notes on this clonotype: A much bigger clone sits one base away, suggesting this may be a read error. The V gene is TRBV18, the J gene TRBJ1-1; D ambiguous. Germline CDR1 and CDR2: KGHSH and LQKENI. V was clipped by 4 bases and J by 4 bases, with 10 bases between them. CDR3 length equals 13 residues. The chain's CDR3 is CASSLSRGTEAFF. The CDR3 coding sequence is TGTGCCAGCTCACTTTCCCGGGGCACTGAAGCTTTCTTT.

V usage is TRBV6-5 and J usage is TRBJ1-1; 7 bases are a match to TRBD1. Trimming cost V 7 bases and J 5 bases; bases outside gene matches: 7. Looked up from germline, CDR1 is MNHEY and CDR2 is SVGAGI. CDR3 length equals 13 residues. The CDR3 reads CASNQQGSTEAFF. CDR3 DNA sequence: TGTGCCAGCAATCAACAGGGGTCAACTGAAGCTTTCTTT.

The genes are TRBV10-3 and TRBJ1-5; D unclear. The CDR3 consists of 14 residues. Germline lookup yields CDR1 ENHRY and CDR2 SYGVKD. Trimming removed 0 bases from V and 9 bases from J, with 12 bases in between. The DNA for the CDR3 is TGTGCCATCAGTGAGTCTTGGCAGGACCTGCCCCAGCATTTT. The encoded protein is CAISESWQDLPQHF.

A remark on this clonotype: Compared with germline, one end of the junction differs, possibly owing to a read error. V and J are TRBV12-3 or TRBV12-4 and TRBJ1-2; D is undetermined. This CDR3 region has 13 residues. The CDR3 loop is CASCSVVGYGYTF. The DNA for the CDR3 is TGCGCCAGCTGTTCAGTCGTCGGCTATGGCTACACCTTC.

Regarding this clonotype: An end of the junction differs from the germline gene, which may be a read error. CDR3 loop: CVSSAPRNTEAFF. The CDR3 DNA reads as TGTGTCAGCAGTGCCCCTAGGAACACTGAAGCTTTCTTT. The chain carries TRBV6-5 and TRBJ1-1; D call uncertain. Germline V gene sequence: CDR1 MNHEY, CDR2 SVGAGI. The CDR3 runs to 13 residues.

As regards this clonotype: At one boundary the junction diverges from the germline segment, which might be a read error. This sequence joins TRBV11-2 and TRBJ2-1, with 9 bases lining up with TRBD2. The CDR3 sequence is 16 residues long. Per the germline V gene, CDR1 is SGHAT and CDR2 is FQNNGV. CDR3 sequence reads: CASSTELLAGMNEQSF. The CDR3 DNA reads as TGTGCCAGCAGCACAGAGCTCCTAGCGGGAATGAATGAGCAGTCCTTC.

A remark on this clonotype: At one end, the junction sequence differs from germline, possibly due to a read error. The chain uses TRBV6-1 and TRBJ1-2; D is undetermined. Germline CDR1 is MNHNS and CDR2 is SASEGT. This CDR3 spans 16 amino acids. The CDR3 loop is CASSGGVGRPDYGYAF. CDR3 bases: TGTGCCAGCAGTGGAGGTGTCGGCAGACCTGACTATGGTTACGCCTTC.

In regard to this clonotype: This sequence may be a read error, since a much larger clone differs from it by one base. Since the CDR3 does not end with the conserved phenylalanine or tryptophan, this likely comes from a read error. V and J are TRBV7-2 and TRBJ2-5, with D possibly called TRBD1 or TRBD2 (5 bases each). From germline, CDR1 is SGHTA and CDR2 FQGNSA. V dropped 4 bases and J dropped 2 bases, with 11 bases sitting between them. This CDR3 is built from 14 residues. The DNA of the CDR3 is TGTGCCAGCAGCTCCCGGGACGCTCAAGAGACCCAGTACTTA. This codes for CASSSRDAQETQYL.

A note on this clonotype: As the CDR3 is not closed by the conserved phenylalanine or tryptophan, this likely results from a read error. The limits of the CDR3 on the DNA are not certain, so only TCRdb's listed CDR3 is given. This rearrangement joins TRBV12-3 or TRBV12-4 to TRBJ1-6. A total of 12 residues make up the CDR3, ends included. The CDR3 region is CASSLKNSPLHY.